The TCR beta chain under discussion was sequenced for a study of shared clonotypes between healthy human individuals. Study observations and caveats: Investigators collected only blood, and repertoires in tissues likely differ.

A word on this clone: Its target is not known.

V lost 3 bases and J 5 bases, leaving 14 bases between the germline ends. This CDR3 has 14 amino acids. The germline CDR1 and CDR2 sequences are MNHEY and SMNVEV (reference sequence). Unsorted PBMC contributed approximately 270 ng DNA, tens of thousands of T cell genomes, to each replicate PCR. The data were produced by immunoSEQ multiplex PCR, yet TCRdb's version contains in-frame clones alone and is incomplete. This table has about half a million clones, 81% appearing once. Those who donated, Caucasian adults without exception, all lived in Nashville, Tennessee. Roughly 93 million PBMCs supplied genomic DNA for unsorted samples.

The V gene is TRBV27, the J gene TRBJ2-7, with no clear D. This clonotype originated in a woman aged 40 to 50 in good health. Some clones in this sample may be carry-over from other donors' samples. Material for sequencing was PBMCs. CDR3 DNA: TGTGCCAGCAGTTTGGTACAGCCTGACCACGAGCAGTACTTC. The encoded protein is CASSLVQPDHEQYF.